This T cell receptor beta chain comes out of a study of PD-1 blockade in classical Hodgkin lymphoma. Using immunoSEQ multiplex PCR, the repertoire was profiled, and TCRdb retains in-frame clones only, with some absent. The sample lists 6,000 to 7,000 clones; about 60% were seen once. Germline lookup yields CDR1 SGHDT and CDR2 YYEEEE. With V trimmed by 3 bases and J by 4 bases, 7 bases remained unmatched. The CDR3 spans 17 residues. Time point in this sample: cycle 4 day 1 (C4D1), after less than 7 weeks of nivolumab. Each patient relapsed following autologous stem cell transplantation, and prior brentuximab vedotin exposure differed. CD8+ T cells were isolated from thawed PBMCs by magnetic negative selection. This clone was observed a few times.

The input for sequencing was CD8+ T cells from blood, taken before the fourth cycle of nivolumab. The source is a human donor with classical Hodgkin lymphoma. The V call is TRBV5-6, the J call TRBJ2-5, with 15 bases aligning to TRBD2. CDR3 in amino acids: CASSYSGGLAGGETQYF. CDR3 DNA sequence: TGTGCCAGCAGCTACAGCGGGGGACTAGCGGGAGGAGAGACCCAGTACTTC.